A selection of T cell receptor beta chains follows, all from one sample in a study of pediatric ulcerative colitis. Profiled with immunoSEQ multiplex PCR; TCRdb holds only in-frame clones, not every one. The sample lists tens of thousands of clones; approximately 87% were seen once. The sample consisted of blood. These receptors were collected from a girl aged 5-17 years with moderate ulcerative colitis. Both conserved end residues are part of each CDR3. A D gene is named only where the DNA matches it firmly. Some rows mark clone size as missing; the rest say once, few, many or name a class of expanded clone.

clone_size	d_call	v_call	j_call	cdr3_nt	cdr3_aa
-	TRBD2	TRBV6-1	TRBJ2-3	TGTGCCAGCAGTGGGCTAGCGGGGGGCGTACGTAGCACAGATACGCAGTATTTT	CASSGLAGGVRSTDTQYF
-	TRBD2	TRBV7-8	TRBJ2-4	TGTGCCAGCAGCTTAACGGCGGGAGGGAGCCCCAAAAACATTCAGTACTTC	CASSLTAGGSPKNIQYF
-	-	TRBV28	TRBJ2-3	TGTGCCAGCAGTGCCCCCCCCGCTGATACGCAGTATTTT	CASSAPPADTQYF
-	-	TRBV7-9	TRBJ1-5	TGTGCCAGCACAGGGGCCTTCAATCAGCCCCAGCATTTT	CASTGAFNQPQHF
-	TRBD1	TRBV19	TRBJ2-5	TGTGCCAGTAGTGCAAGTCCCAGGGGGTGGTTAAAAGAGACCCAGTACTTC	CASSASPRGWLKETQYF
once	TRBD2	TRBV28	TRBJ2-7	TGTGCCAGCAGAACGACTAGCGGGGGGGCCTACGAGCAGTACTTC	CASRTTSGGAYEQYF
-	TRBD2	TRBV5-1	TRBJ2-5	TGCGCCAGCAGCCACGGACTCGGGGGGGAGACCCAGTACTTC	CASSHGLGGETQYF
few	-	TRBV28	TRBJ2-1	TGTGCCAGCAGCGCGGTAGAGCAGTTCTTC	CASSAVEQFF
-	-	TRBV5-4	TRBJ1-3	TGTGCCAGCAGCGAGGGACCGGCGGGAAACACCATATATTTT	CASSEGPAGNTIYF
-	-	TRBV5-1	TRBJ1-2	TGCGCCAGCAGCTTACAGGGCGGCTATGGCTACACCTTC	CASSLQGGYGYTF
-	-	TRBV27	TRBJ1-1	TGTGCCAGCAGTTATAGGAGGGGGGGGCGGGCTGAAGCTTTCTTT	CASSYRRGGRAEAFF
-	TRBD1	TRBV28	TRBJ2-7	TGTGCCAGCAGTCTCGCTGCCGGGACAGGCCCCCCGGACGAGCAGTACTTC	CASSLAAGTGPPDEQYF
-	-	TRBV19	TRBJ1-5	TGTGCCACCGCCCGGGGACATAGCAATCAGCCCCAGCATTTT	CATARGHSNQPQHF
-	TRBD1	TRBV9	TRBJ1-2	TGTGCCAGCAGCGTATATGGGGACAGAAGCTATGGCTACACCTTC	CASSVYGDRSYGYTF
-	-	TRBV7-9	TRBJ1-1	TGTGCCAGCAGCTCCGGGTTACTCGGTATTGATGAAGCTTTCTTT	CASSSGLLGIDEAFF
-	-	TRBV7-8	TRBJ1-5	TGTGCCAGCAGTCTACGGGGTTCGGGGCCCCAGCATTTT	CASSLRGSGPQHF
-	-	TRBV28	TRBJ1-3	TGTGCCAGTTGCGACTCTGGAAACACCATATATTTT	CASCDSGNTIYF
-	-	TRBV6-1	TRBJ1-2	TGTGCCAGCAGTGAAGAGGGCAACTCGCCCGCCTATGGCTACACCTTC	CASSEEGNSPAYGYTF
-	-	TRBV7-7	TRBJ2-5	TGTGCCAGCAGCTTAACGGACTTCCAAGAGACCCAGTACTTC	CASSLTDFQETQYF
-	TRBD1	TRBV6-4	TRBJ1-2	TGTGCCAGCAGTGACTCGCGGGACAGCTCTAACTATGGCTACACCTTC	CASSDSRDSSNYGYTF
-	-	TRBV7-3	TRBJ2-2	TGTGCCAGCACCCCGACAGGGAACACCGGGGAGCTGTTTTTT	CASTPTGNTGELFF
-	TRBD1	TRBV6-1	TRBJ1-4	TGTGCCAGCAACCTCGACAGGGTCTCTGAAAAACTGTTTTTT	CASNLDRVSEKLFF
-	-	TRBV5-6	TRBJ2-7	TGTGCCAGCAGCCCGATGGACCGGTATTCCAAGCAGTACTTC	CASSPMDRYSKQYF
-	-	TRBV19	TRBJ1-1	TGTGCCACGGACAGCCCAACGCGGAGAGCTTTCTTT	CATDSPTRRAFF
once	TRBD1	TRBV14	TRBJ1-1	TGTGCCAGCAGCCCCTTGGAGGGGGCCGCGTTGAACACTGAAGCTTTCTTT	CASSPLEGAALNTEAFF
-	-	TRBV2	TRBJ2-1	TGTGCCAGCAGTGGTACCTCGGAGTTCTTC	CASSGTSEFF